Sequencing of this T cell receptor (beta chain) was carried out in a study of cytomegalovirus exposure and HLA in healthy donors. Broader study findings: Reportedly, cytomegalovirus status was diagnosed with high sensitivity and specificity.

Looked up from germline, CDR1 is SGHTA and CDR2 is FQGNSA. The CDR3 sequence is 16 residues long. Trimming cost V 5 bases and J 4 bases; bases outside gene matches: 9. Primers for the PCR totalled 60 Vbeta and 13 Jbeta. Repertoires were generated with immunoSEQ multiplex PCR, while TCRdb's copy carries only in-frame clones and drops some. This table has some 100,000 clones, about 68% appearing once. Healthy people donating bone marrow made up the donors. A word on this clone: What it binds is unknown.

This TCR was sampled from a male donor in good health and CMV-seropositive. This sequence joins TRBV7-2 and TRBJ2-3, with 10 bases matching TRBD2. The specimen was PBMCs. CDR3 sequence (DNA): TGTGCCAGCAGCCTTAGCGTAGCGGGGGGATCAGATACGCAGTATTTT. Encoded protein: CASSLSVAGGSDTQYF.